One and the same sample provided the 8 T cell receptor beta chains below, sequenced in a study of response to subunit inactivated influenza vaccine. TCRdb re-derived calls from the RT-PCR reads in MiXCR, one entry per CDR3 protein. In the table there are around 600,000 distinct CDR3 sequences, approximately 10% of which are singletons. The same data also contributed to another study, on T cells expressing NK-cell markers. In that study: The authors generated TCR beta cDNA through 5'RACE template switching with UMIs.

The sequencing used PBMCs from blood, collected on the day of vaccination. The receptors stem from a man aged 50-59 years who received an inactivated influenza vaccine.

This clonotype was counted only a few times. CDR3 coding DNA: TGTGCCAGCAGCTTAGACGGGGCGGATGGCTACACCTTC. It is translated as CASSLDGADGYTF. V usage is TRBV7-9 and J usage is TRBJ1-2; D is possibly TRBD1 (5 bases). V dropped 1 base and J dropped 6 bases, with 9 bases sitting between them. CDR1 is SEHNR, CDR2 FQNEAQ, per germline (reference sequence). This CDR3 contains 13 residues.

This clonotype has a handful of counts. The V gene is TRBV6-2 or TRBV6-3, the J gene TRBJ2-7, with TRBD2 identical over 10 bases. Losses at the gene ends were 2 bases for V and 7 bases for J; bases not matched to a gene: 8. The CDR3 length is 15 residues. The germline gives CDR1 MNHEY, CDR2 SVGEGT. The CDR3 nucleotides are TGTGCCAGCAGTTACCCGGCTAGCGGGGGTTGGGAGCAGTACTTC. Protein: CASSYPASGGWEQYF.

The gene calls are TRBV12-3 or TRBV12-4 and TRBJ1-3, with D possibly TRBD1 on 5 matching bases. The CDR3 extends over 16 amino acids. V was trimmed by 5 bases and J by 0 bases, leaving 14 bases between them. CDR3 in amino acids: CASSPWGRFSGNTIYF. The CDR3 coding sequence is TGTGCCAGCAGTCCCTGGGGACGGTTCTCTGGAAACACCATATATTTT.

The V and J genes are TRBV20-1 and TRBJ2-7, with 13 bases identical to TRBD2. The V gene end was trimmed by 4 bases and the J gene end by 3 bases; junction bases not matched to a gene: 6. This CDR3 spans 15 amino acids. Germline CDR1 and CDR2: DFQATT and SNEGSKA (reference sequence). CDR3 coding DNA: TGCAGTGCTAAGGGACTAGCGGGAACCTTCTACGAGCAGTACTTC. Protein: CSAKGLAGTFYEQYF.

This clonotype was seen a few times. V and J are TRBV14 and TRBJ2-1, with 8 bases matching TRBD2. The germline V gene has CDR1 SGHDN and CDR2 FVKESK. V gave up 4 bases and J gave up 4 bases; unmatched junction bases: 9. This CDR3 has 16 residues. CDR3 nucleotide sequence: TGTGCCAGCAGCCCCCGCGGCAGCGGGGGATACAATGAGCAGTTCTTC. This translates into CASSPRGSGGYNEQFF.

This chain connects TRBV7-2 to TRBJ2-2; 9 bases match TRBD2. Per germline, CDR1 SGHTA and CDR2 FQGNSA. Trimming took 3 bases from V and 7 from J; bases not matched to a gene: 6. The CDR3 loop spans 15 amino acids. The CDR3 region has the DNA TGTGCCAGCAGCTTGCGGCGGGGGGGCCTCGGGGAGCTGTTTTTT. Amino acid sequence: CASSLRRGGLGELFF. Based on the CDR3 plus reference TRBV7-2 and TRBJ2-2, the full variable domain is GAGVSQSPSNKVTEKGKDVELRCDPISGHTALYWYRQSLGQGLEFLIYFQGNSAPDKSGLPSDRFSAERTGGSVSTLTIQRTQQEDSAVYLCASSLRRGGLGELFFGEGSRLTVL.

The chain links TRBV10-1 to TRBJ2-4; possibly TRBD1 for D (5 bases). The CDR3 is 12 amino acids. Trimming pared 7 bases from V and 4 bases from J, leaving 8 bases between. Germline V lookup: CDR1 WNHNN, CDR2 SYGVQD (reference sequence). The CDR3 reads CASTHRKNIQYF. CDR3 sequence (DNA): TGCGCCAGCACCCACAGGAAAAACATTCAGTACTTC.

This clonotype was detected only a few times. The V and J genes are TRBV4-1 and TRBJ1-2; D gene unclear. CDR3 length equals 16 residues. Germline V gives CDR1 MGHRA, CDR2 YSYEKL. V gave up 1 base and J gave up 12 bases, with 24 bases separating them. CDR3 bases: TGCGCCAGCAGCCAAGCACCTCGGACGGTTTGGGAAGGAAACACCTTC. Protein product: CASSQAPRTVWEGNTF.